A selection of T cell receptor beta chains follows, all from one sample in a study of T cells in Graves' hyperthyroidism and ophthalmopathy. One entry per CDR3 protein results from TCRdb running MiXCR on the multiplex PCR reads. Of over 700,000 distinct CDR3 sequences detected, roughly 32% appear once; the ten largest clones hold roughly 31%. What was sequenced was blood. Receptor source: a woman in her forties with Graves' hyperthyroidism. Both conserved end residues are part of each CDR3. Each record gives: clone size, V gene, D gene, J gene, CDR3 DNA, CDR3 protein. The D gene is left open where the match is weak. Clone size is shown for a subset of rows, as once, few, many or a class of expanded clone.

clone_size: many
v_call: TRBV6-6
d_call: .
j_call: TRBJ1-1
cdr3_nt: TGTGCCAGCGTGTATTCTGAAGCTTTCTTT
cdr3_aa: CASVYSEAFF

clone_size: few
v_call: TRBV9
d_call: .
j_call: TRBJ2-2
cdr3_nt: TGTGCCAGCAGCGTAGAGTCAGCTGTGACGACCGGGGAGCTGTTTTTT
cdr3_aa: CASSVESAVTTGELFF

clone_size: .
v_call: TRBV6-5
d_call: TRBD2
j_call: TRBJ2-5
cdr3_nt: TGTGCCAGCAGTTACGGAGGACTAGCGGCCTCGATGCGGACCCAGTACTTC
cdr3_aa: CASSYGGLAASMRTQYF

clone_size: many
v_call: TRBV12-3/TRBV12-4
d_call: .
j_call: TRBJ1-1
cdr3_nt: TGTGCCAGCAGTCTGTGGACGGGAGAGGCTGAAGCTTTCTTT
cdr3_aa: CASSLWTGEAEAFF

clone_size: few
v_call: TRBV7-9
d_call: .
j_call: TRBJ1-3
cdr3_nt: TGTGCCAGCAGTCCAAAAGGGGCTCCTGGAAACACCATATATTTT
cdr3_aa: CASSPKGAPGNTIYF

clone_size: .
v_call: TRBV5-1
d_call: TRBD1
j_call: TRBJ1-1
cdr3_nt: TGCGCCAGCAGCTCAACAGGGGGCATGTGGACTGAAGCTTTCTTT
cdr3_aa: CASSSTGGMWTEAFF

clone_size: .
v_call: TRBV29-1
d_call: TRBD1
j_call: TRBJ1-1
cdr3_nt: TGCAGCGTTGGGTACAGGGGCCATGAAGCTTTCTTT
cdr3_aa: CSVGYRGHEAFF

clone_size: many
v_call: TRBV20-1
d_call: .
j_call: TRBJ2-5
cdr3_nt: TGCAGTGGGCAGCAAGAGACCCAGTACTTC
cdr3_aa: CSGQQETQYF

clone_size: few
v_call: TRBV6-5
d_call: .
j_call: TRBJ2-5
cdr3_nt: TGTGCCAGCAGTTACCCCCAGGGCCATGGGGTTGCCCAGTACTTC
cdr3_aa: CASSYPQGHGVAQYF

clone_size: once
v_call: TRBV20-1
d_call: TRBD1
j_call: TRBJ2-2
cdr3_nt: TGCAGTGCTGGACAGGGTAAGGGGGAGCTGTTTTTT
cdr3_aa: CSAGQGKGELFF

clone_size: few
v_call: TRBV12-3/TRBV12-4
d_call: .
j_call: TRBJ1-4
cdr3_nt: TGTGCCAGCAGTTTAGGGACAGCGGGACAAAAACTGTTTTTT
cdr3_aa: CASSLGTAGQKLFF

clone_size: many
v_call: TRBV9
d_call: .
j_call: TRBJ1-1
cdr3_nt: TGTGCCAGCAGCGTAGGAGGGAGGGGCACTGAAGCTTTCTTT
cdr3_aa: CASSVGGRGTEAFF

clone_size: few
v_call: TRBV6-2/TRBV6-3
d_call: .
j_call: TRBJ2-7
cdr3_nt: TGTGCCAGCAGTTTTGCAGCCTACGAGCAGTACTTC
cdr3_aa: CASSFAAYEQYF

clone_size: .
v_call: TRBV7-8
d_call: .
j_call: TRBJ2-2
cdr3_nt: TGTGCCAGCAGCCCCGACCTGACGGCAGGGTTAGACACCGGGGAGCTGTTTTTT
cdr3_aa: CASSPDLTAGLDTGELFF

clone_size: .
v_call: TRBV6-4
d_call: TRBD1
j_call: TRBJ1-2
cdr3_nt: TGTGCCAGCAGTGACGTCGTGAACAGGGGGCGCGATTACGGTGGCTACACCTTC
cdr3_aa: CASSDVVNRGRDYGGYTF

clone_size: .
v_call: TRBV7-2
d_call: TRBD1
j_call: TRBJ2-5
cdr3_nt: TGTGCCAGCAGCCGCTCGGACAGGGGGTTCGAGACCCAGTACTTC
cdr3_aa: CASSRSDRGFETQYF

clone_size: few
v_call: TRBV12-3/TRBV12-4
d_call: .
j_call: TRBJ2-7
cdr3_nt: TGTGCCAGCAGGAACCGGGACGCTGGGTCCTACGAGCAGTACTTC
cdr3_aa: CASRNRDAGSYEQYF

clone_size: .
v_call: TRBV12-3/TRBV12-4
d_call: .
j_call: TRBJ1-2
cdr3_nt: TGTGCCAGCATTAGAGGGACCTACTCTGGAAACACCTTC
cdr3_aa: CASIRGTYSGNTF

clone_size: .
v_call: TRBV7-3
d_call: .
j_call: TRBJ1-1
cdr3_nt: TGTGCCAGCAGGCCGACTGGGGGAGAAGCTTTCTTT
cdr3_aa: CASRPTGGEAFF

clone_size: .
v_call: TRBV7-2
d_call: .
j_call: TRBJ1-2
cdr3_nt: TGTGCCAGCAGCTTAGGCCTACGGGCCCCCGGCTACACCTTC
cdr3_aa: CASSLGLRAPGYTF

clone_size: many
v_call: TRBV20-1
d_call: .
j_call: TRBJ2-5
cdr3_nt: TGCAGTGCCCCCCGAGGCGGCCAAGAGACCCAGTACTTC
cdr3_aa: CSAPRGGQETQYF

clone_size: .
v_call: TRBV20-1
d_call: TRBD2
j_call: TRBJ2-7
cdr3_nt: TGCAGTGCTAGAGATGGTCTAGGGCGACTAGCGGGGGCCTACGAGCAGTACTTC
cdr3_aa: CSARDGLGRLAGAYEQYF

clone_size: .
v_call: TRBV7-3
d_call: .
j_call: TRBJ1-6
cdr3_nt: TGTGCCAGCAGCCCGCAGGGAGTTTCACCCCTCCACTTT
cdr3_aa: CASSPQGVSPLHF

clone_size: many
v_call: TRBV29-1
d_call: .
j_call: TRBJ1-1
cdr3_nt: TGCAGCGTTGAAGAGTCGACACTTAACACTGAAGCTTTCTTT
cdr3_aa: CSVEESTLNTEAFF

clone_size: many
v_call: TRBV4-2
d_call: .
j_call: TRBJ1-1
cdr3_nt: TGTGCCAGCAGCCAAGACGTAGGGGGGCTCACTGAAGCTTTCTTT
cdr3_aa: CASSQDVGGLTEAFF

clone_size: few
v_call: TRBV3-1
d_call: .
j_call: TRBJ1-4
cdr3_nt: TGTGCCAGCAGCCGCCGCGGGACCAAACTGTTTTTT
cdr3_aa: CASSRRGTKLFF

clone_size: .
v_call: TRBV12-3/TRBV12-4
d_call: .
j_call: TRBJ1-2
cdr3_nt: TGTGCCAGCAACATGGGGGCAGGGAGCTATGGCTACACCTTC
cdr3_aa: CASNMGAGSYGYTF

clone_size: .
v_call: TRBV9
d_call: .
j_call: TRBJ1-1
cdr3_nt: TGTGCCAGCAGCCCACCGGGGACCCTCGCTGAAGCTTTCTTT
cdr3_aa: CASSPPGTLAEAFF

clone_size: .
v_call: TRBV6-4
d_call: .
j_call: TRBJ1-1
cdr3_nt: TGTGCCAGCAGTGCCGGGGACTTGAACACTGAAGCTTTCTTT
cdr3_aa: CASSAGDLNTEAFF

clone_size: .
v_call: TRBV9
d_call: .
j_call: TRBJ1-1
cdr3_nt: TGTGCCAGCTCACCACGTCGGGAAGCGGGTACTGAAGCTTTCTTT
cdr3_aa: CASSPRREAGTEAFF

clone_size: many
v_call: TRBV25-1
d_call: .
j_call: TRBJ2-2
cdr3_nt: TGTGCCAGCAGTGACGGGGTCACCGGGGAGCTGTTTTTT
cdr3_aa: CASSDGVTGELFF

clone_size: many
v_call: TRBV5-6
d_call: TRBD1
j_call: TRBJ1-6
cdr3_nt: TGTGCCAGCAGCCCTGACAGGGGTGGTAATTCACCCCTCCACTTT
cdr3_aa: CASSPDRGGNSPLHF

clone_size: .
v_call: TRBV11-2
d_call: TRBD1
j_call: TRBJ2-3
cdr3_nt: TGTGCCAGCAGCCCTTGGACAGGGGGAAACACAGATACGCAGTATTTT
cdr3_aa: CASSPWTGGNTDTQYF

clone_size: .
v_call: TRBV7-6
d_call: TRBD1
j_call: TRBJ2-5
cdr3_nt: TGTGCCAGCAGCACCAGGACAGGGGGCAGCGCCGGGGAGACCCAGTACTTC
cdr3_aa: CASSTRTGGSAGETQYF

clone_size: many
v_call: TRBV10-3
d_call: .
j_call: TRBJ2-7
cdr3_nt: TGTGCCATCAGTGAGTCCTACCGCAACTTCTACGAGCAGTACTTC
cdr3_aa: CAISESYRNFYEQYF

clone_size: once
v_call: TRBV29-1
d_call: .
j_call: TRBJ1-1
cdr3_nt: TGCAGCGTTGATACTACAGCTTACACTGAAGCTTTCTTT
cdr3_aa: CSVDTTAYTEAFF

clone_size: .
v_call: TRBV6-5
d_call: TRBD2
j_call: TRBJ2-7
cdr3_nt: TGTGCCAGCAGTTACGGACCGCCGGCTAGCGGGACCTACGAGCAGTACTTC
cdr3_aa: CASSYGPPASGTYEQYF

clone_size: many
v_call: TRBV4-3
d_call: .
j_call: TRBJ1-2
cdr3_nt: TGCGCCAGCAGCCAAGAAGAGGGGGGCGGCTACACCTTC
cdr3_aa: CASSQEEGGGYTF

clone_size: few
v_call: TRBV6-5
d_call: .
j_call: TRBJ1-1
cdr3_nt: TGTGCCAGCAGCCTAGGACCCCGCTTTTCGACTGAAGCTTTCTTT
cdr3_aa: CASSLGPRFSTEAFF

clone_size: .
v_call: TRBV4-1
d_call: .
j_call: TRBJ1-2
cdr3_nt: TGCGCCAGCAGCCAAGGGGAGCTTTATGGCTACACCTTC
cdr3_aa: CASSQGELYGYTF